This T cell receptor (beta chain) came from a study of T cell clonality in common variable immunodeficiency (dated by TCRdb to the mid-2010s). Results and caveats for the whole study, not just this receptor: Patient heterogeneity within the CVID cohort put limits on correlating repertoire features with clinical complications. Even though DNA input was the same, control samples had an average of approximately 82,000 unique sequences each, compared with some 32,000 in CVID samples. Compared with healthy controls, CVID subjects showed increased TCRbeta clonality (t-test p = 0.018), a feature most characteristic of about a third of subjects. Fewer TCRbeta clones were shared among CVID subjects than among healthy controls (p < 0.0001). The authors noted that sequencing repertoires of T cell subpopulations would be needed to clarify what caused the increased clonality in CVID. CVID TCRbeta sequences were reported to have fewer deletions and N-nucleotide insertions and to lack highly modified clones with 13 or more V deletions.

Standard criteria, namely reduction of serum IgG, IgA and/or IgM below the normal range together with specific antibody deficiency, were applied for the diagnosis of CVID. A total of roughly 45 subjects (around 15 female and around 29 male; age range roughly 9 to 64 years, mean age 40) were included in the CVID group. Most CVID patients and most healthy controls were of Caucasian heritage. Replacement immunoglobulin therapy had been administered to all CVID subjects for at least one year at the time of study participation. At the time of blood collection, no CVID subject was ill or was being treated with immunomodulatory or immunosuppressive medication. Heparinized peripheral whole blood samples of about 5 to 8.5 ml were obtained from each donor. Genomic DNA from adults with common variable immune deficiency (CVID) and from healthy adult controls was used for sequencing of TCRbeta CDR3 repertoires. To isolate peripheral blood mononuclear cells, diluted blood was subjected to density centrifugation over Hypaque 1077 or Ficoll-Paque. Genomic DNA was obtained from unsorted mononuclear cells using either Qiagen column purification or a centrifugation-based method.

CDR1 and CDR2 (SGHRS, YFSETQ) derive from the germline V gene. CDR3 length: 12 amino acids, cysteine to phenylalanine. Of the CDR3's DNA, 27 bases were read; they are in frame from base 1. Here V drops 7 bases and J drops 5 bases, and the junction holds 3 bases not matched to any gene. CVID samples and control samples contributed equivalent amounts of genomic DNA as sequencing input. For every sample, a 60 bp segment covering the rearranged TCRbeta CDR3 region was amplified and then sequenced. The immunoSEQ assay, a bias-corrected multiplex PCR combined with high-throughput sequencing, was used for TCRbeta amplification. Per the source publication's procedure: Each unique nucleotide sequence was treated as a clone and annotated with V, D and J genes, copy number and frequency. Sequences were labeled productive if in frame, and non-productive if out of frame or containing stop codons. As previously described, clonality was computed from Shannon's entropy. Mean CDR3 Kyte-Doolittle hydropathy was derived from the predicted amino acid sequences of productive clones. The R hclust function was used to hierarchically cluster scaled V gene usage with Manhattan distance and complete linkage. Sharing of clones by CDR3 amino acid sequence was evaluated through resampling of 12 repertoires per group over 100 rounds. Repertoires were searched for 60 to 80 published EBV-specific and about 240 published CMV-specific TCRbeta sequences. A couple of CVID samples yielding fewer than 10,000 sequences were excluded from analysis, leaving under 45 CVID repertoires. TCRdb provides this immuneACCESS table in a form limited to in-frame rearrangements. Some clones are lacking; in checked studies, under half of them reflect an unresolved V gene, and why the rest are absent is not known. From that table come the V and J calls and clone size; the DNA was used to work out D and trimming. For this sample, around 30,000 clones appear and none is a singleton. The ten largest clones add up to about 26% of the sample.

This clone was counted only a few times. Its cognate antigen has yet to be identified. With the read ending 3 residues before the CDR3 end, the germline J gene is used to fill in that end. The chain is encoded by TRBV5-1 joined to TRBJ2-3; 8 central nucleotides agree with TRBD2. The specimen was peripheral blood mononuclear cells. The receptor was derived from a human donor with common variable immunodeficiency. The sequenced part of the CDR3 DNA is TGCGCCAGCGGACTAGCAGGAGATACG. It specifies CASGLAGDT. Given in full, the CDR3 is CASGLAGDTQYF. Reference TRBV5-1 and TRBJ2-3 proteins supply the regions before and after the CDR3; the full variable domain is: KAGVTQTPRYLIKTRGQQVTLSCSPISGHRSVSWYQQTPGQGLQFLFEYFSETQRNKGNFPGRFSGRQFSNSRSEMNVSTLELGDSALYLCASGLAGDTQYFGPGTRLTVL.